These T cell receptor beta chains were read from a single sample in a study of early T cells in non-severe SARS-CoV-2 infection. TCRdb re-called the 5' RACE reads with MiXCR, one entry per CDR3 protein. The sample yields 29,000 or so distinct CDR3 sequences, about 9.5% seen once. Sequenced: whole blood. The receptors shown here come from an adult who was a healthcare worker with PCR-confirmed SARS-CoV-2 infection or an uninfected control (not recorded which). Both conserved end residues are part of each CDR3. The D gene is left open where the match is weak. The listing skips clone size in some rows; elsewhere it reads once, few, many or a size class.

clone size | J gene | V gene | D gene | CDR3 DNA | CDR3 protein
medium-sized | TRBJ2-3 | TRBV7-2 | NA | TGTGCCAGCAGCTTAGGAACAGATACGCAGTATTTT | CASSLGTDTQYF
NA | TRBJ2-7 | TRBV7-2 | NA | TGTGCCAGCAGTCCCGGGTCCTACGAGCAGTACTTC | CASSPGSYEQYF
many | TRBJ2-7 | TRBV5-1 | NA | TGCGCCAGCAGCTTGGAGGTGCGCGGGACATACGAGCAGTACTTC | CASSLEVRGTYEQYF
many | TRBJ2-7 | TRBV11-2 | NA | TGTGCCAGCAGCTTAGTCCAGATCTACGAGCAGTACTTC | CASSLVQIYEQYF
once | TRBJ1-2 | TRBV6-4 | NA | TGTGCCAGCAGTGACTCATGGACAGTCTATGGCTACACCTTC | CASSDSWTVYGYTF
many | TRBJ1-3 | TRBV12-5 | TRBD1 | TGTGCTAGTGGTTTGGACCCGGACAGGGCGGCCGGAAACACCATATATTTT | CASGLDPDRAAGNTIYF
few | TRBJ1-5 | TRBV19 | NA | TGTGCCACCGCACAGGGTTTCAAGCCCCAGCATTTT | CATAQGFKPQHF
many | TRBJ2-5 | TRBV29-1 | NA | TGCAGCGTTGCGGCAGCAGGCCAAGAGACCCAGTACTTC | CSVAAAGQETQYF
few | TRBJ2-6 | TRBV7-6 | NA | TGTGCCAGCAGCTTAGAGGGAGGCAGACACTCTGGGGCCAACGTCCTGACTTTC | CASSLEGGRHSGANVLTF
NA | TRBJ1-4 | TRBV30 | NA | TGTGCCTGGAATCGGGACTTAAATGAAAAACTGTTTTTT | CAWNRDLNEKLFF
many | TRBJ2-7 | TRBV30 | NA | TGTGCCTGGAGTGTACAAATAGGCGAGCAGTACTTC | CAWSVQIGEQYF
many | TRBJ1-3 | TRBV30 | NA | TGTGCCTGGAGACCAGGGAGAAACACCATATATTTT | CAWRPGRNTIYF
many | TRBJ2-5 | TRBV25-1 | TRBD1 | TGTGCCAGCAGTGTCCCCGGGACAGGGCGAGAGACCCAGTACTTC | CASSVPGTGRETQYF
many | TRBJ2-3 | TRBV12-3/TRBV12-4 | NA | TGTGCCAGCAGTGGGAGGATGACAGATACGCAGTATTTT | CASSGRMTDTQYF
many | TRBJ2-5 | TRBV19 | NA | TGTGCCAGTACCACTGGGGCGGGCGAGGAGACCCAGTACTTC | CASTTGAGEETQYF
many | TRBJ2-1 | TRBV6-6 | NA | TGTGCCAGCAGTTATACAGACAATGAGCAGTTCTTC | CASSYTDNEQFF
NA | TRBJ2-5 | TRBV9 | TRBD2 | TGTGCCAGCAGCGCTCTCCTAGCGGGGGCCGGGGAGACCCAGTACTTC | CASSALLAGAGETQYF
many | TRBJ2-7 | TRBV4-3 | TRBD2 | TGCGCCAGCAGCCAAGCGGCGTCTAGCGGGGGGTACGAGCAGTACTTC | CASSQAASSGGYEQYF
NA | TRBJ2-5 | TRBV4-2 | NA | TGTGCCAGCAGTCCCCTGGGGGAAAAAGAGACCCAGTACTTC | CASSPLGEKETQYF
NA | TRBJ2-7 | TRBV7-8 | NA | TGTGCCAGCAGCTTAGCGCCAGGGACCGAGCAGTACTTC | CASSLAPGTEQYF
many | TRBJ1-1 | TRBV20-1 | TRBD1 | TGCAGTGCTAGGGTTGCCGGGACAGGGGCGAACACTGAAGCTTTCTTT | CSARVAGTGANTEAFF
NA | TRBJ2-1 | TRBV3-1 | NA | TGTGCCAGCAGCCAAGAAAACGTAGGGTATCGGTTCTTC | CASSQENVGYRFF
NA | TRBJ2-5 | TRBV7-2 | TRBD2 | TGTGCCAGCACCCCTGGAGGACTAGCGGGGGGACAGACCCAGTACTTC | CASTPGGLAGGQTQYF
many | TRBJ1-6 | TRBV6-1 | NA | TGTGCCAGCACCAAACAGGGTGGATCGTCCTATAATTCACCCCTCCACTTT | CASTKQGGSSYNSPLHF
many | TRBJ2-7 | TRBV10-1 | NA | TGCGCCAGCAGTGAGGCAGGGACGGACTACGAGCAGTACTTC | CASSEAGTDYEQYF
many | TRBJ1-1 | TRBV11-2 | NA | TGTGCCAGCAGCTCGATTTCGTGGGACACTGAAGCTTTCTTT | CASSSISWDTEAFF
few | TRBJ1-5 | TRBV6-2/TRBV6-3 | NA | TGTGCCAGCACCACCGGGCCCCGTGGGAAGCCCCAGCATTTT | CASTTGPRGKPQHF
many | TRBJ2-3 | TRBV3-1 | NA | TGTGCCAGCAGCCCGCGCTGGGATACGCAGTATTTT | CASSPRWDTQYF
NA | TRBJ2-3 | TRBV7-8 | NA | TGTGCCAGCAGTCTCACAGATATGCAGTATTTT | CASSLTDMQYF
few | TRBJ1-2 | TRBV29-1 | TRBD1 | TGCAGCGGCGGGACAGATTATGGCTACACCTTC | CSGGTDYGYTF
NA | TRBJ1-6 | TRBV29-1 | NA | TGCAGCGTTGGCGACAGCCTCGGGTCACCCCTCCACTTT | CSVGDSLGSPLHF
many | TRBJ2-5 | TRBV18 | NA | TGTGCCAGCTCACCACCCTCCAGGTCGGAGACCCAGTACTTC | CASSPPSRSETQYF
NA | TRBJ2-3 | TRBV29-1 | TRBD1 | TGCAGCGTTGAGAAGGGGGCAGGGGATACGCAGTATTTT | CSVEKGAGDTQYF
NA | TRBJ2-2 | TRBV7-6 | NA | TGTGCCAGCAGCTTCAGGGATCTGAGCACCGGGGAGCTGTTTTTT | CASSFRDLSTGELFF
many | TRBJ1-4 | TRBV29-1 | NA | TGCAGCGTTTGGGAGAGGAATGAAAAACTGTTTTTT | CSVWERNEKLFF
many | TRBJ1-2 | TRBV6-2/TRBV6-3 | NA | TGTGCCAGCAAATCGATCGAGGATGTCTATGGCTACACCTTC | CASKSIEDVYGYTF
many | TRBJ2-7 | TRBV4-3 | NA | TGCGCCAGCAGCCAAGATTTTGACAGCTCCGGCGAGCAGTACTTC | CASSQDFDSSGEQYF
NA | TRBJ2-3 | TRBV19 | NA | TGTGCCAGTGCCGGCGGCAGGGATAATACAGATACGCAGTATTTT | CASAGGRDNTDTQYF
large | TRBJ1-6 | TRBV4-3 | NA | TGCGCCAGCAGCCAAGGGGCCAGGAATCGGTCACCCCTCCACTTT | CASSQGARNRSPLHF
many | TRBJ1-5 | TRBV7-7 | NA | TGTGCTAGCAGCTTAGATAGAAATCAGCCCCAGCATTTT | CASSLDRNQPQHF
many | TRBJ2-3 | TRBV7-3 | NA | TGTGCCAGCAGCCCCTTCAGGGGGGGGGCAGATACGCAGTATTTT | CASSPFRGGADTQYF
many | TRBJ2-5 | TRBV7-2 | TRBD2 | TGTGCCAGCAGCTTAGCGCGAGATAGCGGGGGTTTAGAGACCCAGTACTTC | CASSLARDSGGLETQYF